The 27 T cell receptor beta chains in this list originate from one sample, sequenced in a study of shared clonotypes between healthy human individuals. Generated by immunoSEQ multiplex PCR, the TCRdb table keeps only in-frame clones and is missing some. Found here are some 2.4 million clones, approximately 93% of them singletons; the top ten hold approximately 0.37%. Material: naive CD4+ T cells from PBMCs. The subset was: CD45RA+ positively selected. The source of these receptors is a man between 18 and 35 years old in good health. Some clones in this sample may be carry-over from other donors' samples.

The chain joins TRBV5-1 to TRBJ1-2, with D hard to call. The germline V and J ends were trimmed by 5 bases and 7 bases, with 18 bases remaining between them. CDR3 size: 14 residues. CDR1 SGHRS and CDR2 YFSETQ come from the germline V gene. This chain's CDR3 is CASSTRAGGAGYTF. The CDR3 bases are TGCGCCAGCAGTACTCGAGCAGGTGGAGCTGGCTACACCTTC.

V usage is TRBV5-1 and J usage is TRBJ2-5; 9 bases are shared with TRBD1. The CDR3 contains 15 residues. The germline CDR1 and CDR2 sequences are SGHRS and YFSETQ. V lost 0 bases to trimming and J lost 4 bases; unmatched junction nucleotides: 4. CDR3 nucleotides: TGCGCCAGCAGCTTGGCCTTGACAGGGGGAGAGACCCAGTACTTC. It codes for CASSLALTGGETQYF.

The V gene is TRBV15, the J gene TRBJ1-1, with TRBD1 identical over 8 bases. CDR3 size: 14 residues. Germline lookup yields CDR1 LNHNV and CDR2 YYDKDF (reference sequence). Germline trimming cut 7 bases from V and 1 base from J; bases unmatched to any gene: 5. CDR3 DNA sequence: TGTGCCACCACGCGGGGGACAGGGAACACTGAAGCTTTCTTT. Amino acid sequence: CATTRGTGNTEAFF.

The chain uses TRBV25-1 and TRBJ2-1; no clear D. The germline CDR1 and CDR2 sequences are MGHDK and SYGVNS. The CDR3 has 11 amino acids. Trimming left V 10 bases short and J 6 bases short, with 10 bases between. CDR3 residues: CANTKGNEQFF. The CDR3 DNA reads as TGTGCCAACACTAAGGGCAATGAGCAGTTCTTC.

This clone was counted a single time. J is TRBJ2-6 and V is TRBV7-3; D is perhaps TRBD1 (6 bases). Trimming shortened V by 5 bases and J by 8 bases, and 16 bases separated the two germline ends. The CDR3 contains 15 residues. From germline, CDR1 is SGHTA and CDR2 FQGTGA. The CDR3 here is CASSQTGSPPNVLTF. In DNA form, the CDR3 reads TGTGCCAGCAGCCAGACAGGCTCGCCCCCCAACGTCCTGACTTTC.

The genes are TRBV5-6 and TRBJ1-4; D perhaps matches TRBD1 (5 bases). Germline V gene lookup returns CDR1 SGHDT and CDR2 YYEEEE. The CDR3 covers 16 residues. Between the trimmed V and J ends, which lost 0 bases and 4 bases, there was a span of 13 bases. Here the CDR3 DNA reads TGTGCCAGCAGCTTGGTGGGGCCGAGTATTAATGAAAAACTGTTTTTT. This encodes CASSLVGPSINEKLFF. Based on the CDR3 plus reference TRBV5-6 and TRBJ1-4, the full variable domain is DAGVTQSPTHLIKTRGQQVTLRCSPKSGHDTVSWYQQALGQGPQFIFQYYEEEERQRGNFPDRFSGHQFPNYSSELNVNALLLGDSALYLCASSLVGPSINEKLFFGSGTQLSVL.

A few counts support this clone. Within the sample, other DNA sequences also encode this same CDR3. This rearrangement joins TRBV5-6 to TRBJ1-1; D not resolved. V gave up 0 bases and J gave up 2 bases, with 8 bases separating them. The germline gives CDR1 SGHDT, CDR2 YYEEEE. The CDR3 extends over 14 amino acids. The CDR3 DNA is TGTGCCAGCAGCTTGGATTGGGGAAACACTGAAGCTTTCTTT. Its translation is CASSLDWGNTEAFF.

The chain couples TRBV4-3 to TRBJ1-4; D is unclear. This CDR3 has 14 residues. Germline V gene sequence: CDR1 LGHNA, CDR2 YSLEER. Trimming stripped 0 bases from V and 6 bases from J, with 8 bases between. CDR3 DNA: TGCGCCAGCAGCCAAGATAATTCGGATGAAAAACTGTTTTTT. It is translated as CASSQDNSDEKLFF.

The V call is TRBV7-3, the J call TRBJ2-7, with a possible D match to TRBD2 (6 bases). The V gene's germline CDR1 is SGHTA and CDR2 FQGTGA. This CDR3 has 15 residues. V was shortened by 1 base and J by 2 bases, with 12 bases between the two germline ends. CDR3 amino acids: CASSLMAGLTYEQYF. CDR3 bases: TGTGCCAGCAGCTTAATGGCGGGGCTAACCTACGAGCAGTACTTC.

The chain couples TRBV2 to TRBJ2-3; possible D gene TRBD2, 5 bases. Germline CDR1 is SNHLY and CDR2 is FYNNEI. Trimming took 9 bases from V and 2 from J, leaving 15 bases between them. This CDR3 is 14 amino acids long. CDR3 loop: CASVFGLNTDTQYF. The CDR3 DNA is TGTGCCAGTGTCTTCGGACTGAACACAGATACGCAGTATTTT.

The rearrangement joins TRBV29-1 to TRBJ2-7; perhaps TRBD2 as D (7 bases). The CDR3 sequence is 12 residues long. V lost 6 bases, J lost 2 bases, and 11 bases lay in between. Germline V CDR1 and CDR2: SQVTM, ANQGSEA. This chain's CDR3 is CSVGGAAYEQYF. The CDR3 bases are TGCAGCGTGGGGGGGGCAGCCTACGAGCAGTACTTC.

V and J are TRBV5-4 and TRBJ2-4; D is unresolved. The CDR3 extends over 15 amino acids. Germline loops: CDR1 SGHNT, CDR2 YYREEE (reference sequence). Trimming left V 0 bases short and J 0 bases short, with 7 bases between. The CDR3 loop reads CASSLALPAKNIQYF. In DNA, the CDR3 is TGTGCCAGCAGCTTGGCACTACCAGCCAAAAACATTCAGTACTTC.

The rearrangement uses TRBV7-9 and TRBJ2-1, with TRBD1 matching 8 bases. In germline, CDR1 is SEHNR, CDR2 FQNEAQ (reference sequence). With 1 base clipped from V and 4 bases from J, the junction kept 9 bases outside the gene matches. The CDR3 is 17 amino acids. CDR3 loop: CASSLEDREFGYNEQFF. CDR3 nucleotides: TGTGCCAGCAGCTTAGAGGACAGGGAGTTTGGTTACAATGAGCAGTTCTTC.

This clone came up a few times. V gene TRBV10-3 combines with J gene TRBJ1-5, with 7 nucleotides matching TRBD1. The CDR3 covers 13 residues. Germline V gene data show CDR1 as ENHRY and CDR2 as SYGVKD. Trimming cost V 7 bases and J 7 bases; bases outside gene matches: 7. This CDR3 is CAITDRVEQPQHF. CDR3 nucleotide sequence: TGTGCCATCACCGACAGGGTAGAGCAGCCCCAGCATTTT.

This chain uses TRBV18 with TRBJ2-4; 7 nucleotides align to TRBD1. From germline, CDR1 is KGHSH and CDR2 LQKENI. The CDR3 has 17 amino acids. The J segment lost 0 bases and the V segment lost 2 bases, leaving 7 bases of the junction unmatched. CDR3 residues: CASSPSGQLLAKNIQYF. The CDR3 nucleotides are TGTGCCAGCTCACCATCGGGACAGTTACTAGCCAAAAACATTCAGTACTTC.

The chain joins TRBV7-9 to TRBJ1-2; D not certain. Deletions cut 5 bases from V and 13 bases from J, with 14 bases between. This CDR3 is 11 amino acids long. Germline CDR1 is SEHNR and CDR2 is FQNEAQ (reference sequence). The CDR3 DNA follows: TGTGCCAGCAGCGTGTCGGGATCCCCCACCTTC. Its protein product is CASSVSGSPTF.

The chain uses TRBV6-5 and TRBJ1-1; a weak D match, TRBD1 (5 bases). The CDR3 runs to 15 residues. Germline V gene lookup returns CDR1 MNHEY and CDR2 SVGAGI. V dropped 2 bases and J dropped 0 bases, with 10 bases sitting between them. DNA for the CDR3: TGTGCCAGCAGTTACGGTTCAGGGATGAACACTGAAGCTTTCTTT. Residues: CASSYGSGMNTEAFF.

The chain carries TRBV9 and TRBJ2-1, with D perhaps matching TRBD2 (5 bases). Germline V lookup: CDR1 SGDLS, CDR2 YYNGEE. The CDR3 runs 16 residues. The germline V and J ends were trimmed by 4 bases and 4 bases, with 18 bases remaining between them. CDR3 nucleotides: TGTGCCAGCAGCCCCCCGGGGTCAGGTCTGTACAATGAGCAGTTCTTC. The encoded protein is CASSPPGSGLYNEQFF.

The CDR3 coding sequence is TGTGCCAGCAGCCAGACAAGGGACAGAAGTTATGGCTACACCTTC. Its protein is CASSQTRDRSYGYTF. The rearrangement joins TRBV7-9 to TRBJ1-2; TRBD1 agrees at 7 bases. The germline gives CDR1 SEHNR, CDR2 FQNEAQ (reference sequence). The ends lost 5 bases at V and 5 bases at J; junction bases unmatched: 11. The CDR3 totals 15 residues. The whole variable domain, remainder taken from reference TRBV7-9 and TRBJ1-2, is DTGVSQNPRHKITKRGQNVTFRCDPISEHNRLYWYRQTLGQGPEFLTYFQNEAQLEKSRLLSDRFSAERPKGSFSTLEIQRTEQGDSAMYLCASSQTRDRSYGYTFGSGTRLTVV.

V is TRBV7-9 and J is TRBJ2-5; weak D call: TRBD1 (6 bases). The assigned J gene may be wrong: the sequence end matches TRBJ2-7 better. The V gene's germline CDR1 is SEHNR and CDR2 FQNEAQ (reference sequence). The CDR3 consists of 12 residues. CDR3 in DNA: TGTGCCAGCAGCCGGACAGACTACGAGCAGTACTTC. This translates into CASSRTDYEQYF.

V gene TRBV5-4 combines with J gene TRBJ1-1, with D perhaps matching TRBD1 (5 bases). Germline loops: CDR1 SGHNT, CDR2 YYREEE (reference sequence). There are 16 residues in the CDR3. V lost 0 bases to trimming and J lost 1 base, with 13 bases between them. The CDR3 DNA follows: TGTGCCAGCAGCTTGGCGTCGGAGGGGAAGAACACTGAAGCTTTCTTT. This encodes CASSLASEGKNTEAFF.

The genes are TRBV20-1 and TRBJ2-1; D gene uncertain. The CDR3 is 10 residues long. CDR1 and CDR2 (germline): DFQATT, SNEGSKA (reference sequence). The CDR3, as DNA: TGCAGAGCCGAGGCGCCAGCATGGTTCTTC. This translates into CRAEAPAWFF.

The rearrangement links TRBV5-6 to TRBJ2-6; D not certain. Germline loops: CDR1 SGHDT, CDR2 YYEEEE. The CDR3 has 16 amino acids. V dropped 0 bases and J dropped 5 bases, with 12 bases sitting between them. DNA for the CDR3: TGTGCCAGCAGCTTGGTCACCGGGCTCTGGGCCAACGTCCTGACTTTC. It encodes CASSLVTGLWANVLTF.

The chain links TRBV5-4 to TRBJ2-5; either TRBD1 or TRBD2 may fit D (5 bases each). Trimming left V 3 bases short and J 7 bases short, with 10 bases between. The germline V gene has CDR1 SGHNT and CDR2 YYREEE (reference sequence). The CDR3 runs to 12 residues. In DNA form, the CDR3 reads TGTGCCAGCAGCTCGGGGCCGGGGACCCAGTACTTC. Translation gives CASSSGPGTQYF. Filled out from reference TRBV5-4 and TRBJ2-5, the complete variable domain reads ETGVTQSPTHLIKTRGQQVTLRCSSQSGHNTVSWYQQALGQGPQFIFQYYREEENGRGNFPPRFSGLQFPNYSSELNVNALELDDSALYLCASSSGPGTQYFGPGTRLLVL.

A note on this clone: Other DNA sequences within the sample encode an identical CDR3. V and J are TRBV5-1 and TRBJ2-1, with D uncertain. The CDR3 runs 13 residues. Looked up from germline, CDR1 is SGHRS and CDR2 is YFSETQ. Trimming took 0 bases from V and 8 from J, leaving 9 bases between them. The CDR3 protein is CASSLAAVDEQFF. CDR3 bases: TGCGCCAGCAGCTTGGCGGCGGTCGATGAGCAGTTCTTC.

The V gene is TRBV15, the J gene TRBJ2-2, with 8 nucleotides matching TRBD2. The germline V gene encodes CDR1 LNHNV and CDR2 YYDKDF (reference sequence). Trimming at V came to 0 bases and at J to 5 bases, leaving 8 bases not matched to a gene. This CDR3 has 17 residues. As DNA, the CDR3 is TGTGCCACCAGCAGAGATTCCCGGGGGGGTCTTACCGGGGAGCTGTTTTTT. It encodes CATSRDSRGGLTGELFF.

The chain carries TRBV6-1 and TRBJ2-3, with 10 nucleotides matching TRBD1. Germline CDR1 is MNHNS and CDR2 is SASEGT. The J segment lost 3 bases and the V segment lost 3 bases, leaving 3 bases of the junction unmatched. This CDR3 spans 15 amino acids. CDR3 in amino acids: CASSERQGATDTQYF. CDR3 DNA sequence: TGTGCCAGCAGTGAGAGACAGGGGGCAACAGATACGCAGTATTTT.